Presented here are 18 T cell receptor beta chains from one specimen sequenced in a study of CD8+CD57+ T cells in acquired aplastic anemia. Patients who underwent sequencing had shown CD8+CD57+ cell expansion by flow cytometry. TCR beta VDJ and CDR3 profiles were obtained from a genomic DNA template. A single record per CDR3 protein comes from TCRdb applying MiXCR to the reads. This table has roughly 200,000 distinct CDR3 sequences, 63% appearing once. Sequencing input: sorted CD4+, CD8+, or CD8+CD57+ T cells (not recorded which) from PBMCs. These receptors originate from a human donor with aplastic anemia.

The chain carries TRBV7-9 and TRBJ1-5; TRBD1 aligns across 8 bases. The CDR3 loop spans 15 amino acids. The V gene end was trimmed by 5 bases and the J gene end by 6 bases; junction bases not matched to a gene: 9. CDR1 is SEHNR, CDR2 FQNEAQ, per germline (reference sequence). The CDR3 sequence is CASSHDRGEGQPQHF. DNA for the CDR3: TGTGCCAGCAGCCACGACAGGGGTGAGGGTCAGCCCCAGCATTTT.

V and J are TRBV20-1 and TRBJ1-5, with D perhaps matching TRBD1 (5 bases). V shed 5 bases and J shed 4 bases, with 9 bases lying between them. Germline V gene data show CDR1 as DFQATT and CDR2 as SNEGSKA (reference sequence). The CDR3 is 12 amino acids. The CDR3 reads CSAQQENQPQHF. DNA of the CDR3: TGCAGTGCTCAACAGGAAAATCAGCCCCAGCATTTT.

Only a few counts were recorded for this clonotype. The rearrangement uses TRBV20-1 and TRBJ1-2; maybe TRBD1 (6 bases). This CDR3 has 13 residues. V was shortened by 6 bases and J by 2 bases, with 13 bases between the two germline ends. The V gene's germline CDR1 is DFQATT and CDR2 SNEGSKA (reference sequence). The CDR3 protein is CSAPVGQNYGYTF. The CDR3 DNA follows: TGCAGTGCCCCCGTAGGACAGAACTATGGCTACACCTTC.

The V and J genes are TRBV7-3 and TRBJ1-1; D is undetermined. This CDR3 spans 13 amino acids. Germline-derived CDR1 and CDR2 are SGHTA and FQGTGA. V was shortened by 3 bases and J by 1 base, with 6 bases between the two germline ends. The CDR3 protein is CASSLAWNTEAFF. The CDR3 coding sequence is TGTGCCAGCAGCTTGGCCTGGAACACTGAAGCTTTCTTT.

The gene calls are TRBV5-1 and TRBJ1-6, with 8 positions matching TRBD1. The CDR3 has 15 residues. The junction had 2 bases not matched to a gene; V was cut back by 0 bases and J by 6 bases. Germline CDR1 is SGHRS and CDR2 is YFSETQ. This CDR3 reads CASSLGTGFNSPLHF. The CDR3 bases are TGCGCCAGCAGCTTGGGGACAGGGTTTAATTCACCCCTCCACTTT.

CDR3 protein: CSAIGGGWAFF. CDR3 sequence (DNA): TGCAGTGCTATTGGCGGGGGATGGGCTTTCTTT. The chain joins TRBV20-1 to TRBJ1-1; D is possibly TRBD1 (5 bases). Per the germline V gene, CDR1 is DFQATT and CDR2 is SNEGSKA (reference sequence). V dropped 4 bases and J dropped 11 bases, with 14 bases sitting between them. The CDR3 loop spans 11 amino acids.

The CDR3 DNA is TGCAGTGCGGTACCGGGACAGAGGAACACCGGGGAGCTGTTTTTT. Protein product: CSAVPGQRNTGELFF. This rearrangement joins TRBV20-1 to TRBJ2-2, with 7 positions matching TRBD1. The CDR3 covers 15 residues. Germline trimming cut 6 bases from V and 1 base from J; bases unmatched to any gene: 8. The germline gives CDR1 DFQATT, CDR2 SNEGSKA (reference sequence).

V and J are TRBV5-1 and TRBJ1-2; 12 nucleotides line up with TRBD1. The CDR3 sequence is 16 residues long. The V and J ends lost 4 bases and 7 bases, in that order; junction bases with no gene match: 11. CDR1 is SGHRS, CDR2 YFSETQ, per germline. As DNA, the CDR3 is TGCGCCAGCAGCACGGGACAGGGGGCTTTCGGGACTGGCTACACCTTC. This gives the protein CASSTGQGAFGTGYTF.

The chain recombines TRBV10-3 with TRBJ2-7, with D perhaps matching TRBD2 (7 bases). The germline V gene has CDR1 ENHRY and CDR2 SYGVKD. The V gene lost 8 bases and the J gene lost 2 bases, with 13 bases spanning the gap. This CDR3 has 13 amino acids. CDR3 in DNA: TGTGCCATCGGACGCGGGGGCACCTACGAGCAGTACTTC. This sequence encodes CAIGRGGTYEQYF.

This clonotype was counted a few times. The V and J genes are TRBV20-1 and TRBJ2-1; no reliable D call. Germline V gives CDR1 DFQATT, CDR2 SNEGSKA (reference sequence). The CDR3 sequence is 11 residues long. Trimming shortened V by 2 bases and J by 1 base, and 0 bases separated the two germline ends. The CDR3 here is CSARSYNEQFF. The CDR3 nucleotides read TGCAGTGCTAGATCCTACAATGAGCAGTTCTTC.

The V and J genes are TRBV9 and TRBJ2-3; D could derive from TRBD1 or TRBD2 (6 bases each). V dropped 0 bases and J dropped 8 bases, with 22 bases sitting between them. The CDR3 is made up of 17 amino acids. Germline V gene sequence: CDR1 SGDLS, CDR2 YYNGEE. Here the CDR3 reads CASSVEAGGYHSGTQYF. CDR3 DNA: TGTGCCAGCAGCGTAGAGGCCGGGGGCTACCACAGCGGTACGCAGTATTTT.

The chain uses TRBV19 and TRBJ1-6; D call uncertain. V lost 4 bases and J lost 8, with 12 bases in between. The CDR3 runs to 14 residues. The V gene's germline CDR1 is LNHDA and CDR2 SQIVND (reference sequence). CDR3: CASSTARVDSPLHF. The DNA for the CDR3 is TGTGCCAGTAGTACGGCCCGGGTGGATTCACCCCTCCACTTT.

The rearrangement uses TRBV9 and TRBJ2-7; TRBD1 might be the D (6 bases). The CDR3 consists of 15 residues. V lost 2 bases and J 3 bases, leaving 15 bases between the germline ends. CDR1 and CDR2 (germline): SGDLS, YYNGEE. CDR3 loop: CASSVAGSGDYEQYF. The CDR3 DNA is TGTGCCAGCAGCGTGGCCGGGTCAGGGGACTACGAGCAGTACTTC.

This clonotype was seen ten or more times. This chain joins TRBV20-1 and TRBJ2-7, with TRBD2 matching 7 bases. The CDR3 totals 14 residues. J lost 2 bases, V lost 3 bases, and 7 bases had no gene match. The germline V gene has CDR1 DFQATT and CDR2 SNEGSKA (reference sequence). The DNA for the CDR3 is TGCAGTGCTAGTTGGGAGGGCCACACCTACGAGCAGTACTTC. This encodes CSASWEGHTYEQYF.

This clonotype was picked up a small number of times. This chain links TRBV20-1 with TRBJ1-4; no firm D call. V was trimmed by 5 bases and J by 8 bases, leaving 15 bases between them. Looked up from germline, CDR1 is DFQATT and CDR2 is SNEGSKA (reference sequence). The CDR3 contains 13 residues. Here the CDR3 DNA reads TGCAGTGCTCCTCATGAGGTCGGGGAAAAACTGTTTTTT. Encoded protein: CSAPHEVGEKLFF.

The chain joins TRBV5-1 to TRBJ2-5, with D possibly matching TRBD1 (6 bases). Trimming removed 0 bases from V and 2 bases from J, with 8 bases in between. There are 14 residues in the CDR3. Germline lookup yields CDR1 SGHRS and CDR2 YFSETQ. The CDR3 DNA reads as TGCGCCAGCAGCTTGGAGAGGGGGCAAGAGACCCAGTACTTC. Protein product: CASSLERGQETQYF.

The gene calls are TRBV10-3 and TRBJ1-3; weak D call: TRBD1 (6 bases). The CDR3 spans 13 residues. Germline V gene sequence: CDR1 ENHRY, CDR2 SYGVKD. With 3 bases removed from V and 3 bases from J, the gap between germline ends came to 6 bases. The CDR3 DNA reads TGTGCCATCAGTGACAGGGGTGGAAACACCATATATTTT. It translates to CAISDRGGNTIYF.

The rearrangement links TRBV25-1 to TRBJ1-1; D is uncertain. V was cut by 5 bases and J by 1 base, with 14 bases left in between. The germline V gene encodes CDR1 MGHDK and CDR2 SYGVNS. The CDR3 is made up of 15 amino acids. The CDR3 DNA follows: TGTGCCAGCAGTAGTACGGCCCGGAGGAACACTGAAGCTTTCTTT. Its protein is CASSSTARRNTEAFF.